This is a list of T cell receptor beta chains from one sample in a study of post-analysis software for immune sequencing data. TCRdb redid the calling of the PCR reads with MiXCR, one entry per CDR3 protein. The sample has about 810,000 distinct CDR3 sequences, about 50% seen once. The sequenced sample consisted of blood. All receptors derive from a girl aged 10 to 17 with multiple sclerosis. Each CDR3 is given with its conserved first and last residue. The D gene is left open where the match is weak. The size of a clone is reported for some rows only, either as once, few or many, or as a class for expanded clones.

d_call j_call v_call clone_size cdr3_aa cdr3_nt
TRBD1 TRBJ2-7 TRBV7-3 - CASSPDAGTGTYEQYF TGTGCCAGCAGCCCTGACGCTGGGACAGGGACCTACGAGCAGTACTTC
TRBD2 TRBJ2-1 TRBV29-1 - CSHQTTSGVRNEQFF TGCAGCCACCAAACCACTAGCGGAGTGAGGAATGAGCAGTTCTTC
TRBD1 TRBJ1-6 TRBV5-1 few CASSLTGQGGGPLHF TGCGCCAGCAGCTTGACCGGACAGGGGGGAGGACCCCTCCACTTT
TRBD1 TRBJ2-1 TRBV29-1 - CSPSRDREQFF TGCAGCCCGTCCCGGGACAGGGAACAGTTCTTC
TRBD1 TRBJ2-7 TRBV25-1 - CASSDPGQGPFYEQYF TGTGCCAGCAGTGACCCCGGACAGGGACCCTTCTACGAGCAGTACTTC
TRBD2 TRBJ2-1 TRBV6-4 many CASSDGTSGNEQFF TGTGCCAGCAGTGACGGGACTAGCGGCAATGAGCAGTTCTTC
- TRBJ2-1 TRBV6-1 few CASSERTYVWSEQFF TGTGCCAGCAGTGAAAGAACCTATGTTTGGTCTGAGCAGTTCTTC
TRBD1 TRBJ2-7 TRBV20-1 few CSAPGTGGTWQYF TGCAGTGCGCCCGGGACAGGGGGCACGTGGCAGTACTTC
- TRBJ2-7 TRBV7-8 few CASSPEGSGKQYF TGTGCCAGCAGCCCAGAGGGGTCGGGGAAGCAGTACTTC
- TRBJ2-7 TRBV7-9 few CASSTHGQPSYEQYF TGTGCCAGCAGCACCCACGGACAGCCTTCCTACGAGCAGTACTTC
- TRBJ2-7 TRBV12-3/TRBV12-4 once CASSLADSLEQYF TGTGCCAGCAGTTTGGCAGACTCCCTCGAGCAGTACTTC
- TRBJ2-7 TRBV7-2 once CASSFPTIGGTHEQYF TGTGCCAGCAGCTTTCCCACGATAGGAGGGACGCACGAGCAGTACTTC
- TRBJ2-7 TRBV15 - CATSRDRIRGYEQYF TGTGCCACCAGCAGAGATCGTATCAGGGGCTACGAGCAGTACTTC
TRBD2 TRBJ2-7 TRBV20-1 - CSAALAGGRSAHTEQYF TGCAGTGCTGCACTAGCGGGGGGCCGTTCAGCTCATACCGAGCAGTACTTC
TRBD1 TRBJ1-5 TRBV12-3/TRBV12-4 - CASSLQGQFNQPQHF TGTGCCAGCAGTTTACAGGGACAGTTCAATCAGCCCCAGCATTTT
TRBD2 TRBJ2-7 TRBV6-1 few CASSDELAGAVEQYF TGTGCCAGCAGTGACGAACTAGCGGGAGCGGTCGAGCAGTACTTC
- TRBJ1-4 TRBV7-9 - CASSLAPSGEKLFF TGTGCCAGCAGCTTAGCCCCCAGTGGTGAAAAACTGTTTTTT
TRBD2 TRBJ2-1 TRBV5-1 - CASSSGTSGVWGEQFF TGCGCCAGCAGCTCGGGGACTAGCGGGGTATGGGGTGAGCAGTTCTTC
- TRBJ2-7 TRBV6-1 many CASRDYEQYF TGTGCCAGCAGGGACTACGAGCAGTACTTC